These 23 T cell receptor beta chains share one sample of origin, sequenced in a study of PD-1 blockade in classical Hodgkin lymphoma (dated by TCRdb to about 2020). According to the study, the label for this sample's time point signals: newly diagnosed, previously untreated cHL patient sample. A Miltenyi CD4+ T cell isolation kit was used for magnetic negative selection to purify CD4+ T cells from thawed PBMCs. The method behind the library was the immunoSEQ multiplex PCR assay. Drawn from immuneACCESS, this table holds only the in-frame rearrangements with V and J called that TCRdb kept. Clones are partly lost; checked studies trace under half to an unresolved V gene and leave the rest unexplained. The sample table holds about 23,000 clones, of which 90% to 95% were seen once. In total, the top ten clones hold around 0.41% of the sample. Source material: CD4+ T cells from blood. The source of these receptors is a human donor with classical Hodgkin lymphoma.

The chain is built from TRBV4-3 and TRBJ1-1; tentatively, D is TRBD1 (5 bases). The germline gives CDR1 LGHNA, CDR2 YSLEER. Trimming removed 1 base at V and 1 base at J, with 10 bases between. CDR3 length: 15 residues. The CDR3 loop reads CASSQGGARNTEAFF. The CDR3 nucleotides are TGCGCCAGCAGCCAAGGGGGCGCGAGGAACACTGAAGCTTTCTTT.

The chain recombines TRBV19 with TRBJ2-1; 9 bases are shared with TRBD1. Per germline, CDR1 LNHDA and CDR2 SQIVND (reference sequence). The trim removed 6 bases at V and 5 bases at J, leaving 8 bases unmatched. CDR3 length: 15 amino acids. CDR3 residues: CASSRDRVFDNEQFF. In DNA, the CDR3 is TGTGCCAGTAGCAGGGACAGGGTATTCGACAATGAGCAGTTCTTC.

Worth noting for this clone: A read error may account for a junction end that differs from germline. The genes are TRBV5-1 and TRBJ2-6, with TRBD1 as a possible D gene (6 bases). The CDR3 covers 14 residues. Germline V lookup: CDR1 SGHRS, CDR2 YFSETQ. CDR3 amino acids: CASSLDSGANVLTF. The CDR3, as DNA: TGCGCCAGCAGTTTGGACAGTGGGGCCAACGTCCTGACTTTC.

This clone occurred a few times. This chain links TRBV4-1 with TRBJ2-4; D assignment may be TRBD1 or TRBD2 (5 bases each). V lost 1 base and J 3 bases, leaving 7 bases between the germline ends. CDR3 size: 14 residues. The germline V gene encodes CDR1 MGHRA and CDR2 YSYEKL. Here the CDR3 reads CASSQVGGKNIQYF. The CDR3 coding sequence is TGCGCCAGCAGCCAAGTTGGGGGCAAAAACATTCAGTACTTC.

DNA for the CDR3: TGTGCAAGTCGCTTCGGCCATGACTGCCGGCGCTCCTACGAGCAGTACTTC. This sequence encodes CASRFGHDCRRSYEQYF. V usage is TRBV12-2 and J usage is TRBJ2-7; TRBD2, as called in the table, went unchecked against the DNA. TRBV12-2 is an annotated pseudogene. CDR3 length: 17 residues.

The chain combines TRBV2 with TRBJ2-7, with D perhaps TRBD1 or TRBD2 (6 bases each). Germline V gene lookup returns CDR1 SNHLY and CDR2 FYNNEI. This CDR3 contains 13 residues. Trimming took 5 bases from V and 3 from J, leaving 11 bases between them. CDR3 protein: CASSRGDVYEQYF. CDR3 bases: TGTGCCAGCAGTAGGGGGGATGTCTACGAGCAGTACTTC.

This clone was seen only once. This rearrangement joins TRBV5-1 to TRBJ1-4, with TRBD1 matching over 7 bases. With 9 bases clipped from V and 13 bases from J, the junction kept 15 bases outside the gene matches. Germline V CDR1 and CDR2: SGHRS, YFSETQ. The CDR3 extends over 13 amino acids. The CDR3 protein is CATPGQSISGLFF. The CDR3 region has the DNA TGCGCCACCCCGGGACAGAGCATTTCGGGACTGTTTTTT.

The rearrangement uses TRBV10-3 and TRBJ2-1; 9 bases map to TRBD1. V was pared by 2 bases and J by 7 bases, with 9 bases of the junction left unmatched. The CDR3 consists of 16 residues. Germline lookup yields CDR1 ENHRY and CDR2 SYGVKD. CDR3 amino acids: CAISEVSRTGANEQFF. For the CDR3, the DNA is TGTGCCATCAGTGAGGTCTCTAGGACAGGGGCGAATGAGCAGTTCTTC.

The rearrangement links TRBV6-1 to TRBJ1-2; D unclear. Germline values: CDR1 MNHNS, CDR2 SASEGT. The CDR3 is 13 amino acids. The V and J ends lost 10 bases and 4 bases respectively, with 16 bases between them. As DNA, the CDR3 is TGTGCCACTACAAAGACGGAAACCTATGGCTACACCTTC. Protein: CATTKTETYGYTF.

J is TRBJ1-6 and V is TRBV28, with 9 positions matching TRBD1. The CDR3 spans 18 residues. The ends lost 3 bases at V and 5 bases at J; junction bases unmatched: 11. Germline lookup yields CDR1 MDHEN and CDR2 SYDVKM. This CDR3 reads CASSLRTGAISHNSPLHF. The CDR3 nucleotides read TGTGCCAGCAGTTTGCGGACAGGGGCGATCTCTCATAATTCACCCCTCCACTTT.

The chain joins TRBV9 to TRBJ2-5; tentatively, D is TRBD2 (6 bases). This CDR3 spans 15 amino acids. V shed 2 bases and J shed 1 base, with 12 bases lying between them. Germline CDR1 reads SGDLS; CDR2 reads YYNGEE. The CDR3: CASSVGGRRQETQYF. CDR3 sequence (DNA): TGTGCCAGCAGCGTGGGGGGTCGACGCCAAGAGACCCAGTACTTC. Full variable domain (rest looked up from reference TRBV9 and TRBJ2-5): DSGVTQTPKHLITATGQRVTLRCSPRSGDLSVYWYQQSLDQGLQFLIQYYNGEERAKGNILERFSAQQFPDLHSELNLSSLELGDSALYFCASSVGGRRQETQYFGPGTRLLVL.

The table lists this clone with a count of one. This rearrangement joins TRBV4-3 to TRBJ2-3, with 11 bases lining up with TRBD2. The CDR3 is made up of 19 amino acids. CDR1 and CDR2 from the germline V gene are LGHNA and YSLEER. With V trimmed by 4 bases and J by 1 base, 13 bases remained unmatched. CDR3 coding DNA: TGCGCCAGCAGCCGGGGTGGAGTAGCGGGGGGGCCTGGCACAGATACGCAGTATTTT. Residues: CASSRGGVAGGPGTDTQYF.

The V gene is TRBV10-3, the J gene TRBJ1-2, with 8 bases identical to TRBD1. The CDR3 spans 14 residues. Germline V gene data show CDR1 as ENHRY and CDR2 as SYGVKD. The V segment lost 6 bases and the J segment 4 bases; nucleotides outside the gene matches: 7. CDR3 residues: CAIRPPGTGYGYTF. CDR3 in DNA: TGTGCCATCAGACCTCCCGGGACAGGCTATGGCTACACCTTC.

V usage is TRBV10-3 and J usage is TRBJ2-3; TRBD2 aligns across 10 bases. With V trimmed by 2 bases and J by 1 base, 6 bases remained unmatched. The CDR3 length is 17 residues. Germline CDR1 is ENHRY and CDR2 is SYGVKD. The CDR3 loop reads CAISENAAGGGTDTQYF. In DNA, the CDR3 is TGTGCCATCAGTGAGAATGCAGCGGGGGGGGGCACAGATACGCAGTATTTT.

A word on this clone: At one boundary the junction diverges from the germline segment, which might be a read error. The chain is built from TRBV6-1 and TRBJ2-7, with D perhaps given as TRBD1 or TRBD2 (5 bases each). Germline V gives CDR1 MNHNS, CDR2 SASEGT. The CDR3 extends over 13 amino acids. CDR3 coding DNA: TGTGCCAGCAGTCTACCCCAGGGACGGAGCCTGCACTTC. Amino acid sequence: CASSLPQGRSLHF.

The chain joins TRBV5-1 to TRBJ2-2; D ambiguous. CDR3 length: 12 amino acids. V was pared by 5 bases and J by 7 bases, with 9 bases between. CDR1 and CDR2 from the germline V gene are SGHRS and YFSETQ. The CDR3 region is CASSKGHGELFF. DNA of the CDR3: TGCGCCAGCAGTAAGGGTCACGGGGAGCTGTTTTTT.

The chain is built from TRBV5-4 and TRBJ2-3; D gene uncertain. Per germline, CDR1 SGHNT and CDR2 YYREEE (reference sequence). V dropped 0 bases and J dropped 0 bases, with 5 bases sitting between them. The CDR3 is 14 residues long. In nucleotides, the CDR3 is TGTGCCAGCAGCTTGGTGTCTAGCACAGATACGCAGTATTTT. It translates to CASSLVSSTDTQYF. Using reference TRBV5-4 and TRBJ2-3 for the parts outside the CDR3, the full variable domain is ETGVTQSPTHLIKTRGQQVTLRCSSQSGHNTVSWYQQALGQGPQFIFQYYREEENGRGNFPPRFSGLQFPNYSSELNVNALELDDSALYLCASSLVSSTDTQYFGPGTRLTVL.

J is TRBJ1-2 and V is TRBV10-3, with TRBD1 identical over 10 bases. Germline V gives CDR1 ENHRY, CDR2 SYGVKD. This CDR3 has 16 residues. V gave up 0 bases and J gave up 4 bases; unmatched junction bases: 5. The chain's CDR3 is CAISESGQGYGYGYTF. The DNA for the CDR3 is TGTGCCATCAGTGAGTCGGGACAGGGGTACGGCTATGGCTACACCTTC.

CDR3 bases: TGCGCCAGCAGCTTCAGAGGTTTGAACACTGAAGCTTTCTTT. This gives the protein CASSFRGLNTEAFF. The genes are TRBV5-1 and TRBJ1-1, with no clear D. Germline assignment: CDR1 SGHRS and CDR2 YFSETQ. The CDR3 totals 14 residues. V lost 2 bases to trimming and J lost 0 bases, with 8 bases between them.

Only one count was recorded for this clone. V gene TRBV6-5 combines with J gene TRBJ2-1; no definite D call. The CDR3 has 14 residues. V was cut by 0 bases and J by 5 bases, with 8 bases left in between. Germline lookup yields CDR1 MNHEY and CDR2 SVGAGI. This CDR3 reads CASSYSWADNEQFF. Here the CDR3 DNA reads TGTGCCAGCAGTTACTCGTGGGCAGACAATGAGCAGTTCTTC.

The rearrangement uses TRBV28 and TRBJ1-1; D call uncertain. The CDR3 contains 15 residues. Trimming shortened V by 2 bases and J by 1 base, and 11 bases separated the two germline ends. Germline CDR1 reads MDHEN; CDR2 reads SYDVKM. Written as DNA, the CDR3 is TGTGCCAGCAGTTTAGCCCCTACAAGGAACACTGAAGCTTTCTTT. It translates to CASSLAPTRNTEAFF.

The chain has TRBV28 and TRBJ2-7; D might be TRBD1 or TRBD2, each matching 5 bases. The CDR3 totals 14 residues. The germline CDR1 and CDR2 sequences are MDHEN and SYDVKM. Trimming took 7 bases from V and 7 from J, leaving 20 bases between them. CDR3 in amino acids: CASTLDPGSGEQYF. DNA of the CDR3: TGTGCCAGCACCCTCGACCCAGGGTCGGGGGAGCAGTACTTC.

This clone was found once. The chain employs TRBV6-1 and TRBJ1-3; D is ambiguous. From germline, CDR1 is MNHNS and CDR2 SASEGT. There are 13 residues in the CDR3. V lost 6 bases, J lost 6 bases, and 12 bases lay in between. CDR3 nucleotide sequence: TGTGCCAGCAGGGACGGAGGAGCAAACACCATATATTTT. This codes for CASRDGGANTIYF.